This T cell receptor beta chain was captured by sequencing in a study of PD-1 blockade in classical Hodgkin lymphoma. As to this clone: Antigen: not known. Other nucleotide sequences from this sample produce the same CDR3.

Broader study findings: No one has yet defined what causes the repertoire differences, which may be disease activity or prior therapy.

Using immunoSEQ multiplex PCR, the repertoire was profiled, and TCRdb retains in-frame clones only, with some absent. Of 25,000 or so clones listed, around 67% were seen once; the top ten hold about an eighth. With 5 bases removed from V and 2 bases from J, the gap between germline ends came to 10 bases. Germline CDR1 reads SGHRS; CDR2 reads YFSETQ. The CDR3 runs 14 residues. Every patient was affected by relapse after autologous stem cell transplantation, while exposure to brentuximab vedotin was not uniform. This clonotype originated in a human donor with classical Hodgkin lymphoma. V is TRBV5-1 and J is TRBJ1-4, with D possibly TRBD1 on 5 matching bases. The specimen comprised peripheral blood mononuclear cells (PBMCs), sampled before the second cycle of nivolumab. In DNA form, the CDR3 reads TGCGCCAGCAGGCAGGGAGCTACTAATGAAAAACTGTTTTTT. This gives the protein CASRQGATNEKLFF.